The 16 T cell receptor beta chains presented below share a single source sample, sequenced in a study of T-cell reconstitution after alpha-beta-depleted transplantation in children. Using unique molecular identifiers, the investigators prepared the TCRbeta library. A single record per CDR3 protein comes from TCRdb applying MiXCR to the PCR reads. The table lists approximately 500,000 distinct CDR3 sequences, roughly a tenth of them singletons. Sequencing used PBMCs, obtained before TCRalphabeta/CD19-depleted stem cell transplant. The receptors originated from a child aged 2 to 9 with inherited bone marrow failure, due to receive a stem cell transplant.

At least ten counts were recorded for this clonotype. This rearrangement joins TRBV7-2 to TRBJ2-3; D unclear. Trimming removed 0 bases at V and 8 bases at J, with 9 bases between. Germline V CDR1 and CDR2: SGHTA, FQGNSA. The CDR3 is 13 amino acids. CDR3 nucleotide sequence: TGTGCCAGCAGCTTAGCGTCTGGCGGTACGCAGTATTTT. Translating gives CASSLASGGTQYF.

This clonotype was seen many times. The genes are TRBV20-1 and TRBJ2-3; D is unresolved. This CDR3 has 15 residues. Germline V gives CDR1 DFQATT, CDR2 SNEGSKA (reference sequence). Trimming cost V 0 bases and J 0 bases, with 10 bases left between them. DNA for the CDR3: TGCAGTGCTAGAGAGTTTCGAGCTAGCACAGATACGCAGTATTTT. It codes for CSAREFRASTDTQYF.

The V call is TRBV20-1, the J call TRBJ1-4; D is ambiguous. The germline V gene has CDR1 DFQATT and CDR2 SNEGSKA (reference sequence). The CDR3 consists of 15 residues. Trimming removed 0 bases from V and 3 bases from J, with 11 bases in between. The CDR3 protein is CSARDLGRPNEKLFF. In DNA form, the CDR3 reads TGCAGTGCTAGAGATCTCGGGAGGCCTAATGAAAAACTGTTTTTT.

CDR3 sequence: CASSFFTSNEQFF. The DNA for the CDR3 is TGTGCCAGCAGCTTCTTTACGTCCAATGAGCAGTTCTTC. J is TRBJ2-1 and V is TRBV11-2; D call uncertain. V lost 3 bases to trimming and J lost 6 bases, with 9 bases between them. This CDR3 spans 13 amino acids. Germline CDR1 SGHAT, CDR2 FQNNGV.

This clonotype was seen many times. This chain links TRBV28 with TRBJ2-7, with TRBD1 matching 9 bases. The CDR3 is made up of 17 amino acids. The V gene end was trimmed by 9 bases and the J gene end by 1 base; junction bases not matched to a gene: 16. Looked up from germline, CDR1 is MDHEN and CDR2 is SYDVKM. The CDR3 region has the DNA TGTGCCAGTAGAACCGGGACAGGGCCCTCTTATTCCTACGAGCAGTACTTC. It specifies CASRTGTGPSYSYEQYF.

V is TRBV6-1 and J is TRBJ2-1; 12 bases match TRBD2. Looked up from germline, CDR1 is MNHNS and CDR2 is SASEGT. The V segment lost 9 bases and the J segment 7 bases; nucleotides outside the gene matches: 19. The CDR3 is 18 amino acids. CDR3 DNA: TGTGCCAGTAGGTGGCTGGGACTAGCGGGTGACCAACGGAATGAGCAGTTCTTC. It encodes CASRWLGLAGDQRNEQFF.

This clonotype was detected many times. The chain combines TRBV7-2 with TRBJ1-5; D may be TRBD1 (6 bases). CDR1 SGHTA and CDR2 FQGNSA come from the germline V gene. V was trimmed by 4 bases and J by 5 bases, leaving 12 bases between them. This CDR3 region has 14 residues. The CDR3 sequence: CASSSQGGDQPQHF. CDR3 DNA sequence: TGTGCCAGCAGCTCACAGGGAGGGGATCAGCCCCAGCATTTT.

This clonotype was counted many times. The chain couples TRBV12-3 or TRBV12-4 to TRBJ2-7, with TRBD1 identical over 8 bases. The J segment lost 2 bases and the V segment lost 0 bases, leaving 0 bases of the junction unmatched. CDR3 length: 14 residues. The CDR3 protein is CASSLAGQAYEQYF. CDR3 DNA: TGTGCCAGCAGTTTAGCGGGACAGGCCTACGAGCAGTACTTC.

This clonotype was counted at least ten times. V usage is TRBV5-1 and J usage is TRBJ2-3, with 9 positions matching TRBD2. CDR1 SGHRS and CDR2 YFSETQ come from the germline V gene. CDR3 length: 14 amino acids. With 6 bases clipped from V and 2 bases from J, the junction kept 4 bases outside the gene matches. DNA of the CDR3: TGCGCCAGCACCATAGCGGGAGCCACAGATACGCAGTATTTT. Its protein product is CASTIAGATDTQYF.

This clonotype has just a few counts. The chain employs TRBV3-1 and TRBJ2-3, with D perhaps matching TRBD2 (5 bases). Germline CDR1 reads LGHDT; CDR2 reads YNNKEL (reference sequence). Trimming took off 1 base at V and 10 bases at J, with 12 bases between the two ends. The CDR3 covers 13 residues. For the CDR3, the DNA is TGTGCCAGCAGCCAAGTTTCCACTAGTCCGCAGTATTTT. Encoded protein: CASSQVSTSPQYF.

The chain employs TRBV18 and TRBJ2-7, with D perhaps matching TRBD2 (6 bases). The CDR3 has 15 amino acids. CDR1 is KGHSH and CDR2 is LQKENI in the germline V gene. Trimming pared 0 bases from V and 3 bases from J, leaving 12 bases between. The CDR3 sequence: CASSPPGGTGYEQYF. The DNA for the CDR3 is TGTGCCAGCTCACCACCCGGGGGAACAGGCTACGAGCAGTACTTC.

The sample holds many counts of this clonotype. V usage is TRBV7-2 and J usage is TRBJ2-7; D remains unclear. In germline, CDR1 is SGHTA, CDR2 FQGNSA. CDR3 length equals 12 residues. Trimming shortened V by 1 base and J by 6 bases, and 7 bases separated the two germline ends. CDR3 in amino acids: CASSLVGLEQYF. In DNA form, the CDR3 reads TGTGCCAGCAGCTTAGTGGGTCTCGAGCAGTACTTC.

Turning to this clonotype: A much larger clone sits a single nucleotide away, making a read error possible. The rearrangement joins TRBV7-9 to TRBJ2-7, with D possibly TRBD1 on 6 matching bases. The V end was cut by 5 bases, the J end by 0 bases, with 14 bases between. Germline assignment: CDR1 SEHNR and CDR2 FQNEAQ (reference sequence). This CDR3 is built from 15 residues. DNA of the CDR3: TGTGCCAGCAGCGACTCCCGGGACATCTCCTACGAGCAGTACTTC. Its protein product is CASSDSRDISYEQYF.

This clonotype has at least ten counts. The rearrangement links TRBV5-1 to TRBJ2-1, with 13 bases aligning to TRBD2. Germline-derived CDR1 and CDR2 are SGHRS and YFSETQ. The CDR3 covers 17 residues. V trimming: 4 bases; J trimming: 1 base; junction bases outside the gene matches: 5. The CDR3 DNA reads TGCGCCAGCAGCAGGGGACTAGCGGGAAGGTCCTACAATGAGCAGTTCTTC. Translating gives CASSRGLAGRSYNEQFF.

The V call is TRBV7-9, the J call TRBJ2-5; D is undetermined. Trimming left V 2 bases short and J 5 bases short, with 18 bases between. There are 16 residues in the CDR3. Germline values: CDR1 SEHNR, CDR2 FQNEAQ (reference sequence). CDR3 protein: CASSLTHPRLGETQYF. The CDR3 DNA reads TGTGCCAGCAGCTTAACCCACCCGCGCCTTGGGGAGACCCAGTACTTC.

The V call is TRBV19, the J call TRBJ1-1, with D uncertain. The V and J ends lost 3 bases and 6 bases respectively, with 11 bases between them. Germline V lookup: CDR1 LNHDA, CDR2 SQIVND (reference sequence). The CDR3 is 13 residues long. For the CDR3, the DNA is TGTGCCAGTAGTATTTGGGTTTTCGCTGAAGCTTTCTTT. Translated: CASSIWVFAEAFF.